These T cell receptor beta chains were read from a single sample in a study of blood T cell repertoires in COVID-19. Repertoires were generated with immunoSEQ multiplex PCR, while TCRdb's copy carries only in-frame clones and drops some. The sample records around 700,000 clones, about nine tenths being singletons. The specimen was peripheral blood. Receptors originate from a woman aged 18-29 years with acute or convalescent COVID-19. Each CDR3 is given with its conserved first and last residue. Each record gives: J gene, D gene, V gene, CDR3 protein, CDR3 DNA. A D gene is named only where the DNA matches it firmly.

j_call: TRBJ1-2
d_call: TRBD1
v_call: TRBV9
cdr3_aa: CASSVGGQSLGYGYTF
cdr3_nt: TGTGCCAGCAGCGTAGGGGGACAGTCTTTAGGGTATGGCTACACCTTC

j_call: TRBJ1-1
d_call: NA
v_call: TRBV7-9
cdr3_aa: CASGLSLNTEAFF
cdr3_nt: TGTGCCAGCGGACTTTCGCTGAACACTGAAGCTTTCTTT

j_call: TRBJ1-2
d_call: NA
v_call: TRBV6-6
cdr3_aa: CASSRQPTRQVWYGYTF
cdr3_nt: TGTGCCAGCAGTCGACAACCGACCCGACAGGTTTGGTATGGCTACACCTTC

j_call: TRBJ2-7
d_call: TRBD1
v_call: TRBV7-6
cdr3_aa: CASSLADRGSYEQYF
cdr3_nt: TGTGCCAGCAGCTTAGCGGACAGGGGGTCCTACGAGCAGTACTTC

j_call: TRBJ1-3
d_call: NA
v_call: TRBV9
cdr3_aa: CASRGDTIYF
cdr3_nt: TGTGCCAGTCGGGGGGACACCATATATTTT

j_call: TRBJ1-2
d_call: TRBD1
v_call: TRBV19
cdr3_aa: CASSLGTGRTSGYTF
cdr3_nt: TGTGCCAGTAGTCTCGGGACAGGAAGAACTAGTGGCTACACCTTC

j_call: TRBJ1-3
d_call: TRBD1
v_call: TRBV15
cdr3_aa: CATSREQGAPGNTIYF
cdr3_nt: TGTGCCACCAGCAGAGAACAGGGGGCTCCTGGAAACACCATATATTTT

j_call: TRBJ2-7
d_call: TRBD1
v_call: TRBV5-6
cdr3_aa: CASSAGTGVYEQYF
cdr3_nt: TGTGCCAGCAGCGCCGGGACAGGGGTTTACGAGCAGTACTTC

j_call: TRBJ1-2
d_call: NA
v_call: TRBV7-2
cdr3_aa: CASSDMVANYGYTF
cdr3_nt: TGTGCCAGCAGCGATATGGTAGCTAACTATGGCTACACCTTC

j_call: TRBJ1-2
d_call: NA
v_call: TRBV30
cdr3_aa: CAWRDTVWGGYGYTF
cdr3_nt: TGTGCCTGGAGAGACACCGTGTGGGGAGGCTATGGCTACACCTTC

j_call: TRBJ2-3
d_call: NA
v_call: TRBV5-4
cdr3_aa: CASSPGGPTQYF
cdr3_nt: TGTGCCAGCAGTCCCGGGGGGCCTACGCAGTATTTT